This T cell receptor (beta chain) appears in the sequencing data of a study of blood T cell repertoires in COVID-19. Turning to the study itself: COVID-19 samples from acute and convalescent phases originated in the United States, Italy and Spain. The cDNA or gDNA used as material had been derived from T cells, B-cell-depleted T cells, or PBMCs.

With V trimmed by 4 bases and J by 6 bases, 5 bases remained unmatched. Germline assignment: CDR1 SGDLS and CDR2 YYNGEE. CDR3 length equals 13 residues. Under the authors' procedure: Estimation of nucleated cell counts was performed using reference gene primer amplification. The table came from immunoSEQ multiplex PCR; TCRdb's copy has only in-frame clones and leaves some out. The DNA gave D and trimming, while V, J and clone size come from that table. This sample has approximately 110,000 clones, with around 86% found just once. The sequence came from a human donor in a cohort sampled during active COVID-19. Sequenced material: peripheral blood. The rearrangement joins TRBV9 to TRBJ1-1; 8 positions agree with TRBD1. CDR3 protein: CASSSTGVAEAFF. In nucleotides, the CDR3 is TGTGCCAGCAGCTCGACAGGGGTTGCTGAAGCTTTCTTT.